These 28 T cell receptor beta chains originate from one sample sequenced in a study of blood T cell repertoires in COVID-19. Assay used: immunoSEQ multiplex PCR; TCRdb lists only in-frame clones, some missing. The table lists approximately 200,000 clones, about nine tenths of them singletons. The sample taken for sequencing was peripheral blood. The receptors shown here come from a man between 65 and 85 years old with active or convalescent COVID-19.

Comments on this clone: The identical CDR3 is also encoded by other nucleotide sequences in the sample. The J gene is TRBJ2-1, the V gene TRBV6-5, with 7 bases matching TRBD1. Germline CDR1 reads MNHEY; CDR2 reads SVGAGI. The V and J ends lost 6 bases and 4 bases, in that order; junction bases with no gene match: 3. There are 13 residues in the CDR3. The CDR3 DNA follows: TGTGCCAGCAGAAGGGACAGTTACAATGAGCAGTTCTTC. It translates to CASRRDSYNEQFF.

V is TRBV19 and J is TRBJ2-1; possible D gene TRBD1, 5 bases. CDR1 and CDR2 (germline): LNHDA, SQIVND (reference sequence). V was cut by 5 bases and J by 8 bases, with 16 bases left in between. The CDR3 extends over 14 amino acids. The CDR3 nucleotides are TGTGCCAGTAGTGTAAGACAGACCCTCGATGAGCAGTTCTTC. Translated: CASSVRQTLDEQFF.

This clone was picked up one time. J is TRBJ1-5 and V is TRBV2; D is ambiguous. The CDR3 is 13 residues long. Germline V CDR1 and CDR2: SNHLY, FYNNEI. Trimming cost V 4 bases and J 4 bases, with 8 bases left between them. CDR3 DNA sequence: TGTGCCAGCAGTGTTTCGGGGAATCAGCCCCAGCATTTT. Residues: CASSVSGNQPQHF.

The chain is built from TRBV10-3 and TRBJ2-7, with 9 bases that match TRBD1. Trimming cost V 2 bases and J 4 bases; bases outside gene matches: 3. The germline CDR1 and CDR2 sequences are ENHRY and SYGVKD. The CDR3 extends over 14 amino acids. CDR3 bases: TGTGCCATCAGTGAGACAGGGGGCGCGTACGAGCAGTACTTC. Amino acid sequence: CAISETGGAYEQYF.

The chain has TRBV6-2 or TRBV6-3 and TRBJ1-5; D gene ambiguous. The CDR3 covers 17 residues. V was cut by 3 bases and J by 4 bases, with 19 bases left in between. Per the germline V gene, CDR1 is MNHEY and CDR2 is SVGEGT. Here the CDR3 DNA reads TGTGCCAGCAGTTATTTCCTTGGACTTGCCCCTAATCAGCCCCAGCATTTT. Protein product: CASSYFLGLAPNQPQHF.

The chain links TRBV30 to TRBJ1-1; 9 nucleotides line up with TRBD1. The CDR3 extends over 11 amino acids. Germline V gives CDR1 GTSNPN, CDR2 SVGIG (reference sequence). The ends lost 7 bases at V and 10 bases at J; junction bases unmatched: 7. This CDR3 reads CASFTGGVAFF. The CDR3 bases are TGTGCCTCCTTTACAGGGGGCGTAGCTTTCTTT.

The chain is built from TRBV5-1 and TRBJ1-1; 8 nucleotides agree with TRBD1. The CDR3 covers 15 residues. V gave up 2 bases and J gave up 4 bases; unmatched junction bases: 7. Looked up from germline, CDR1 is SGHRS and CDR2 is YFSETQ. The CDR3 nucleotides read TGCGCCAGCAGCTTCCAATCACAGGGGGGCACTGAAGCTTTCTTT. The encoded protein is CASSFQSQGGTEAFF.

The chain is built from TRBV6-6 and TRBJ2-7, with TRBD2 identical over 8 bases. The CDR3 length is 14 residues. Germline V gene sequence: CDR1 MNHNY, CDR2 SVGAGI (reference sequence). V shed 6 bases, J shed 6 bases, and the junction held 10 bases outside the gene matches. The CDR3 sequence is CASRPTPGTSEQYF. The DNA for the CDR3 is TGTGCCAGCAGACCCACCCCTGGGACTAGCGAGCAGTACTTC.

This clone has more than one count but fewer than ten. V usage is TRBV9 and J usage is TRBJ2-1, with 7 bases identical to TRBD2. The germline CDR1 and CDR2 sequences are SGDLS and YYNGEE. The trim removed 0 bases at V and 3 bases at J, leaving 6 bases unmatched. The CDR3 is made up of 16 amino acids. CDR3 nucleotide sequence: TGTGCCAGCAGCGTAGCTGGGGGGGGGATCTACAATGAGCAGTTCTTC. Protein: CASSVAGGGIYNEQFF. The full variable domain, with the rest looked up from reference TRBV9 and TRBJ2-1, is DSGVTQTPKHLITATGQRVTLRCSPRSGDLSVYWYQQSLDQGLQFLIQYYNGEERAKGNILERFSAQQFPDLHSELNLSSLELGDSALYFCASSVAGGGIYNEQFFGPGTRLTVL.

The chain employs TRBV7-2 and TRBJ2-7, with TRBD1 matching 9 bases. After removal of 4 bases from V and 3 bases from J, the junction contained 10 bases not matched to a gene. The germline CDR1 and CDR2 sequences are SGHTA and FQGNSA. This CDR3 contains 16 residues. The CDR3 is CASSSNLRDRVYEQYF. CDR3 nucleotides: TGTGCCAGCAGCTCCAACCTAAGGGACAGGGTCTACGAGCAGTACTTC.

The chain couples TRBV15 to TRBJ1-5, with a possible D match to TRBD1 (6 bases). Germline V gene data show CDR1 as LNHNV and CDR2 as YYDKDF (reference sequence). CDR3 length: 15 amino acids. V was clipped by 4 bases and J by 4 bases, with 14 bases between them. As DNA, the CDR3 is TGTGCCACCAGCACGTATCAACAGGGTAATCAGCCCCAGCATTTT. As protein: CATSTYQQGNQPQHF.

The CDR3 loop reads CASSFPDSQETQYF. The CDR3 DNA sequence: TGTGCCAGCAGCTTTCCCGACAGCCAAGAGACCCAGTACTTC. The chain joins TRBV5-4 to TRBJ2-5, with a tentative D call TRBD1 (5 bases). Trimming removed 2 bases at V and 1 base at J, with 9 bases between. Germline CDR1 reads SGHNT; CDR2 reads YYREEE (reference sequence). The CDR3 is 14 residues long.

V is TRBV4-1 and J is TRBJ2-3; D call uncertain. The CDR3 contains 13 residues. The germline CDR1 and CDR2 sequences are MGHRA and YSYEKL. The V gene lost 4 bases and the J gene lost 5 bases, with 10 bases spanning the gap. The CDR3: CASSPGPGDTQYF. The DNA for the CDR3 is TGCGCCAGCAGCCCTGGTCCGGGAGATACGCAGTATTTT.

This clone has just a few counts. The V and J genes are TRBV5-8 and TRBJ2-3, with TRBD2 matching 8 bases. V gave up 4 bases and J gave up 4 bases; unmatched junction bases: 8. The CDR3 totals 15 residues. Germline CDR1 SGHTS, CDR2 YDEGEE. This chain's CDR3 is CASSVGLGTADTQYF. CDR3 DNA sequence: TGTGCCAGCAGCGTGGGACTAGGAACCGCAGATACGCAGTATTTT.

This clone has only one observation. The chain carries TRBV19 and TRBJ2-7; the match to TRBD1 covers 8 bases. The CDR3 has 14 residues. The ends lost 3 bases at V and 2 bases at J; junction bases unmatched: 3. Germline assignment: CDR1 LNHDA and CDR2 SQIVND (reference sequence). CDR3 in DNA: TGTGCCAGTAGTATCAGGGGGCTTGCCTACGAGCAGTACTTC. This translates into CASSIRGLAYEQYF.

The chain recombines TRBV7-2 with TRBJ2-2; D may be TRBD1 (6 bases). Germline V gives CDR1 SGHTA, CDR2 FQGNSA. The CDR3 runs 15 residues. The V end lost 6 bases, the J end lost 6 bases, and 17 bases lay between the germline ends. This chain's CDR3 is CASSIRDKHSGELFF. CDR3 DNA sequence: TGTGCCAGCAGTATCCGGGACAAACATTCCGGGGAGCTGTTTTTT. The full variable domain, completed using reference TRBV7-2 and TRBJ2-2, is GAGVSQSPSNKVTEKGKDVELRCDPISGHTALYWYRQSLGQGLEFLIYFQGNSAPDKSGLPSDRFSAERTGGSVSTLTIQRTQQEDSAVYLCASSIRDKHSGELFFGEGSRLTVL.

The rearrangement links TRBV19 to TRBJ2-1, with 9 nucleotides matching TRBD2. Germline loops: CDR1 LNHDA, CDR2 SQIVND (reference sequence). CDR3 size: 16 residues. The trim removed 3 bases at V and 2 bases at J, leaving 5 bases unmatched. Here the CDR3 reads CASSIVAGGAYNEQFF. The CDR3 DNA reads TGTGCCAGTAGTATTGTTGCGGGAGGGGCCTACAATGAGCAGTTCTTC.

The gene calls are TRBV19 and TRBJ2-3; D is unclear. Deletions cut 6 bases from V and 1 base from J, with 14 bases between. The CDR3 length is 15 residues. Germline V gene lookup returns CDR1 LNHDA and CDR2 SQIVND (reference sequence). The CDR3 bases are TGTGCCAGTAGGGGCACAGATCTTCGCACAGATACGCAGTATTTT. Residues: CASRGTDLRTDTQYF.

This clone was detected once. The gene calls are TRBV10-2 and TRBJ2-5; 8 nucleotides align to TRBD1. Germline assignment: CDR1 WSHSY and CDR2 SAAADI. Unmatched junction bases numbered 6, after V lost 7 bases and J lost 2 bases. There are 14 residues in the CDR3. CDR3 sequence: CASTQGAWQETQYF. The CDR3 coding sequence is TGCGCCAGCACCCAGGGGGCATGGCAAGAGACCCAGTACTTC.

In DNA, the CDR3 is TGTGCCAGCAGTTTGCGAGCCTCTTCGGGGGAGCAGTACTTC. It translates to CASSLRASSGEQYF. The J gene is TRBJ2-7, the V gene TRBV27; possible D gene TRBD2, 5 bases. Germline-derived CDR1 and CDR2 are MNHEY and SMNVEV (reference sequence). CDR3 length: 14 amino acids. The ends were cut back, 3 bases at V and 7 bases at J, with 16 bases in the middle.

DNA of the CDR3: TGTGCCAGCAGTGAAGCAAGGCAGGGAATCGGTGAGCAGTTCTTC. Amino acids: CASSEARQGIGEQFF. V is TRBV6-1 and J is TRBJ2-1, with a possible D match to TRBD1 (5 bases). CDR1 is MNHNS and CDR2 is SASEGT in the germline V gene. This CDR3 is built from 15 residues. The germline V and J ends were trimmed by 0 bases and 9 bases, with 15 bases remaining between them.

This chain links TRBV7-6 with TRBJ2-1; maybe TRBD2 (6 bases). The germline gives CDR1 SGHVS, CDR2 FNYEAQ. The germline V and J ends were trimmed by 5 bases and 4 bases, with 21 bases remaining between them. There are 17 residues in the CDR3. The CDR3 spells CASSPEAEGRGYNEQFF. In nucleotides, the CDR3 is TGTGCCAGCAGCCCCGAGGCCGAGGGCCGGGGGTACAATGAGCAGTTCTTC.

The chain couples TRBV4-3 to TRBJ2-7, with 8 bases identical to TRBD2. The germline V gene encodes CDR1 LGHNA and CDR2 YSLEER. The CDR3 is 16 residues long. With V trimmed by 0 bases and J by 6 bases, 10 bases remained unmatched. CDR3: CASSQDSRTSFLEQYF. The CDR3 bases are TGCGCCAGCAGCCAAGATTCCAGGACTAGCTTTCTCGAGCAGTACTTC.

The sample holds one count of this clone. The rearrangement joins TRBV12-3 or TRBV12-4 to TRBJ1-5, with D unclear. Trimming took off 3 bases at V and 6 bases at J, with 9 bases between the two ends. The CDR3 runs 13 residues. The CDR3 loop is CASSFLEGQPQHF. In DNA, the CDR3 is TGTGCCAGCAGTTTCCTCGAGGGTCAGCCCCAGCATTTT.

The rearrangement uses TRBV7-8 and TRBJ1-6, with TRBD1 matching 7 bases. The germline gives CDR1 SGHVS, CDR2 FQNEAQ. V was clipped by 5 bases and J by 8 bases; unmatched bases: 12. The length of the CDR3 is 16 residues. Here the CDR3 reads CASSLRGLDLYSPLHF. CDR3 DNA: TGTGCCAGCAGCCTAAGGGGGCTTGATTTGTATTCACCCCTCCACTTT.

The rearrangement links TRBV11-2 to TRBJ2-5, with TRBD2 as a possible D gene (5 bases). The CDR3 is made up of 14 amino acids. CDR1 is SGHAT, CDR2 FQNNGV, per germline. With 6 bases removed from V and 7 bases from J, the gap between germline ends came to 18 bases. The CDR3 reads CASRDLRTAGTQYF. CDR3 DNA: TGTGCCAGCAGGGACCTTAGGACCGCGGGGACCCAGTACTTC.

This clone is a singleton in its sample. V gene TRBV6-2 or TRBV6-3 combines with J gene TRBJ1-5; no reliable D call. The germline V gene has CDR1 MNHEY and CDR2 SVGEGT. The CDR3 is 15 residues long. Trimming removed 2 bases from V and 0 bases from J, with 8 bases in between. CDR3 protein: CASSYGGHSNQPQHF. The CDR3 DNA reads as TGTGCCAGCAGTTACGGCGGGCATAGCAATCAGCCCCAGCATTTT.

The chain is built from TRBV10-2 and TRBJ2-7; TRBD1 matches 9 bases. V gave up 9 bases and J gave up 2 bases; unmatched junction bases: 2. There are 12 residues in the CDR3. Looked up from germline, CDR1 is WSHSY and CDR2 is SAAADI. The CDR3 region has the DNA TGCGCCAGTGGGGACAGGGCCTACGAGCAGTACTTC. As protein: CASGDRAYEQYF.